A single sample is the source of the 30 T cell receptor beta chains below, sequenced in a study of T cells expressing NK-cell markers. One entry per CDR3 protein, without DNA, is what TCRdb gives after re-calling the 5' RACE reads. Its clone listing holds about 460,000 distinct CDR3 sequences. The material sequenced was blood T cells: a sorted CD56 or NKG2C T cell subset, CD4+ or CD8+ T cells, or bulk PBMC T cells (not recorded which). The receptor set was obtained from a woman between 45 and 65 years old in good health.

The chain uses TRBV19 and TRBJ1-5. This CDR3 spans 14 amino acids. CDR1 and CDR2 from the germline V gene are LNHDA and SQIVND (reference sequence). The chain's CDR3 is CASRSEELNQPQHF.

This chain links TRBV6-4 with TRBJ2-1; TCRdb designates TRBD2, a call that cannot be tested without DNA. Germline assignment: CDR1 MRHNA and CDR2 SNTAGT. The CDR3 extends over 16 amino acids. The CDR3 region is CASSSTPPSSYNEQFF.

The chain has TRBV5-6 and TRBJ2-1; TCRdb picks TRBD1, but there is no DNA to check that call. The CDR3 totals 16 residues. Germline CDR1 reads SGHDT; CDR2 reads YYEEEE. The CDR3: CASTRTGKSSYNEQFF.

The chain uses TRBV6-5 and TRBJ2-7. Germline V gene lookup returns CDR1 MNHEY and CDR2 SVGAGI. CDR3 length: 13 residues. The CDR3: CASSYGQPKEQYF.

The gene calls are TRBV5-1 and TRBJ2-7; the TCRdb call, TRBD2, lacks DNA for checking. The CDR3 spans 17 residues. CDR1 is SGHRS, CDR2 YFSETQ, per germline. The CDR3 protein is CASSLLLAGDFSYEQYF.

CDR3 sequence reads: CASSFEGKGYTF. V and J are TRBV7-2 and TRBJ1-2. The length of the CDR3 is 12 residues. Germline CDR1 reads SGHTA; CDR2 reads FQGNSA.

The chain recombines TRBV15 with TRBJ2-5. Germline CDR1 is LNHNV and CDR2 is YYDKDF (reference sequence). The CDR3 runs to 12 residues. CDR3 residues: CATTANQETQYF.

The rearrangement uses TRBV5-6 and TRBJ1-5; TCRdb's D call of TRBD1 is untestable without DNA. The CDR3 runs 14 residues. Per the germline V gene, CDR1 is SGHDT and CDR2 is YYEEEE. The CDR3 loop reads CASSSPRGGQPQHF.

The chain links TRBV12-5 to TRBJ2-1. Germline V CDR1 and CDR2: LGHNT, FRNRAP. The CDR3 length is 12 residues. CDR3 sequence reads: CASGLAIIEQFF.

The genes are TRBV27 and TRBJ2-7; TCRdb proposes TRBD1, but this gene call is untestable without DNA. CDR3 length equals 15 residues. Germline CDR1 and CDR2: MNHEY and SMNVEV (reference sequence). CDR3 sequence reads: CASSLVAGQNYEQYF.

The chain uses TRBV19 and TRBJ2-3. This CDR3 region has 16 residues. Germline assignment: CDR1 LNHDA and CDR2 SQIVND (reference sequence). This CDR3 is CASSIKMVSVTHTQYF.

The chain combines TRBV6-2 or TRBV6-3 with TRBJ1-6; TCRdb's D call of TRBD1 is untestable without DNA. Germline V gene lookup returns CDR1 MNHEY and CDR2 SVGEGT. This CDR3 is 12 amino acids long. The CDR3 spells CASWTGGPPLHF.

The chain links TRBV29-1 to TRBJ1-1; without DNA, the TCRdb call of TRBD1 cannot be checked. CDR1 SQVTM and CDR2 ANQGSEA come from the germline V gene. There are 13 residues in the CDR3. CDR3 sequence reads: CSFRDRVNTEAFF.

The rearrangement joins TRBV14 to TRBJ2-3; absent DNA, TCRdb's TRBD1 call cannot be checked. CDR3 length equals 16 residues. The V gene's germline CDR1 is SGHDN and CDR2 FVKESK. CDR3 loop: CASSQARGFSTDTQYF.

The gene calls are TRBV6-2 or TRBV6-3 and TRBJ1-1. The CDR3 totals 13 residues. Germline CDR1 MNHEY, CDR2 SVGEGT. The CDR3 sequence: CASSQDVNTEAFF.

CDR3 in amino acids: CASSSSSGRVSSSYNEQFF. This chain joins TRBV5-1 and TRBJ2-1; TCRdb proposes TRBD2, but this gene call is untestable without DNA. Germline CDR1 SGHRS, CDR2 YFSETQ. CDR3 size: 19 residues.

This sequence joins TRBV7-6 and TRBJ2-3. CDR3 length: 12 amino acids. The germline CDR1 and CDR2 sequences are SGHVS and FNYEAQ. CDR3 sequence: CASRGYTDTQYF.

The chain combines TRBV5-1 with TRBJ1-1; TCRdb's D gene call, TRBD1, goes unchecked for lack of DNA. CDR1 and CDR2 from the germline V gene are SGHRS and YFSETQ. The CDR3 consists of 13 residues. The CDR3 is CASSLGQDGEAFF.

This rearrangement joins TRBV27 to TRBJ2-7. CDR3 length: 16 residues. Germline CDR1 and CDR2: MNHEY and SMNVEV (reference sequence). The CDR3 sequence is CASSLSSPSVGDEQYF.

The rearrangement joins TRBV5-4 to TRBJ2-1; checking the TCRdb D call of TRBD1 is not possible without DNA. Germline V gives CDR1 SGHNT, CDR2 YYREEE (reference sequence). This CDR3 region has 13 residues. CDR3 residues: CASMGRGDNEQFF.

The V call is TRBV5-1, the J call TRBJ1-1; lacking DNA, the TRBD1 call made by TCRdb goes unchecked. CDR3 length equals 14 residues. Looked up from germline, CDR1 is SGHRS and CDR2 is YFSETQ. The CDR3 here is CASSLLDTASEAFF.

The chain couples TRBV25-1 to TRBJ1-4; no DNA is available, so the TRBD1 call from TCRdb remains unchecked. Per germline, CDR1 MGHDK and CDR2 SYGVNS. This CDR3 is built from 15 residues. CDR3: CASSEYRGLGEKLFF.

The chain employs TRBV29-1 and TRBJ2-2; checking the TCRdb D call of TRBD1 is not possible without DNA. Germline CDR1 reads SQVTM; CDR2 reads ANQGSEA. The CDR3 sequence is 12 residues long. The chain's CDR3 is CSVVRGGGELFF.

The chain links TRBV7-2 to TRBJ1-2. CDR1 is SGHTA, CDR2 FQGNSA, per germline. CDR3 length: 14 residues. This CDR3 is CASSETSANYGYTF.

This chain uses TRBV20-1 with TRBJ1-5. This CDR3 is 13 amino acids long. Germline-derived CDR1 and CDR2 are DFQATT and SNEGSKA (reference sequence). The CDR3: CSAKRDFNQPQHF.

The genes are TRBV29-1 and TRBJ2-7; TCRdb names TRBD1, which stays unverified in the absence of DNA. CDR3 size: 13 residues. CDR1 is SQVTM and CDR2 is ANQGSEA in the germline V gene. The CDR3 loop is CSVLDRLGHEQYF.

V gene TRBV15 combines with J gene TRBJ2-1; TCRdb reports TRBD2, a call that lacks DNA to check it against. This CDR3 spans 17 amino acids. CDR1 LNHNV and CDR2 YYDKDF come from the germline V gene (reference sequence). CDR3 in amino acids: CATSRAIGTSGTNEQFF.

This chain's CDR3 is CASSGTGGGTGTQYF. V and J are TRBV12-3 or TRBV12-4 and TRBJ2-5; there is no DNA to check the TCRdb D call of TRBD1. CDR3 length equals 15 residues.

The J gene is TRBJ2-2, the V gene TRBV3-1. This CDR3 contains 14 residues. Germline V lookup: CDR1 LGHDT, CDR2 YNNKEL (reference sequence). The CDR3 spells CASSQDIAGGELFF. Combining the CDR3 with reference TRBV3-1 and TRBJ2-2 gives the whole variable domain DTAVSQTPKYLVTQMGNDKSIKCEQNLGHDTMYWYKQDSKKFLKIMFSYNNKELIINETVPNRFSPKSPDKAHLNLHINSLELGDSAVYFCASSQDIAGGELFFGEGSRLTVL.

The chain carries TRBV10-3 and TRBJ1-4. Germline CDR1 is ENHRY and CDR2 is SYGVKD. The CDR3 runs to 15 residues. The CDR3 loop is CAISLRLATNEKLFF.